This T cell receptor beta chain was documented in a study of blood T cell repertoires in COVID-19. Whole-study context: Researchers got acute and convalescent COVID-19 samples from the United States, Italy and Spain.

Of note for this clone: The same CDR3 can be traced to other DNA sequences in this sample.

TCRdb's table, derived via immunoSEQ multiplex PCR, lists solely in-frame clones and lacks some. Of 200,000 to 250,000 clones in the sample, roughly 79% were seen once. Seattle researchers signed up patients amid active infection and tracked them longitudinally. The CDR3 covers 13 residues. Germline V gene lookup returns CDR1 GTSNPN and CDR2 SVGIG (reference sequence). The germline V and J ends were trimmed by 4 bases and 0 bases, with 8 bases remaining between them. This TCR was sampled from a woman older than 75 with COVID-19, enrolled during active disease. Sequencing was done on a sample of peripheral blood. The rearrangement links TRBV30 to TRBJ2-3; D possibly corresponds to TRBD1 (5 bases). The CDR3 bases are TGTGCCTGGACCAAGGGGAGCACAGATACGCAGTATTTT. This codes for CAWTKGSTDTQYF.